This record looks at one T cell receptor beta chain sequence and its context. These data originate in a study of control samples from healthy donors and cancer patients. Some clones are missing from TCRdb's copy, which holds only in-frame ones; the method was immunoSEQ multiplex PCR. The repertoire holds more than 140,000 clones, with 85% to 95% as singletons. Trimming at V came to 6 bases and at J to 4 bases, leaving 9 bases not matched to a gene. Per the germline V gene, CDR1 is SNHLY and CDR2 is FYNNEI. This CDR3 is built from 15 residues. Material: blood. The chain carries TRBV2 and TRBJ1-2; 9 bases map to TRBD1. The origin of this receptor is a man aged 35-49 years in good health. The CDR3 region is CASSPGTGNVYGYTF. The CDR3 coding sequence is TGTGCCAGCAGCCCGGGGACAGGGAATGTCTATGGCTACACCTTC. Full variable domain (missing parts from reference TRBV2 and TRBJ1-2): EPEVTQTPSHQVTQMGQEVILRCVPISNHLYFYWYRQILGQKVEFLVSFYNNEISEKSEIFDDQFSVERPDGSNFTLKIRSTKLEDSAMYFCASSPGTGNVYGYTFGSGTRLTVV.